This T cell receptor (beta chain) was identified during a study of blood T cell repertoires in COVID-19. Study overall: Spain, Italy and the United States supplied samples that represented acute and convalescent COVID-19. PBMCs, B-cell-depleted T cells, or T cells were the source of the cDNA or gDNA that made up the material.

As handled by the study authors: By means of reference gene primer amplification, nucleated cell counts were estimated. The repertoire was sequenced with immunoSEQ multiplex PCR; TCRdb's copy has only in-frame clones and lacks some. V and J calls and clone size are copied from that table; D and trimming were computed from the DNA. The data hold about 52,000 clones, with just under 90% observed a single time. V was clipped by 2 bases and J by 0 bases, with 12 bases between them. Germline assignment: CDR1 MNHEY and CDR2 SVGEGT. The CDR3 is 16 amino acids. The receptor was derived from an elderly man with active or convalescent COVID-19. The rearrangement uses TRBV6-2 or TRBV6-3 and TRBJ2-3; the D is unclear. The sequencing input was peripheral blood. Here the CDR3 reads CASSYRSVSSTDTQYF. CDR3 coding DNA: TGTGCCAGCAGTTACCGATCGGTTTCTAGCACAGATACGCAGTATTTT.